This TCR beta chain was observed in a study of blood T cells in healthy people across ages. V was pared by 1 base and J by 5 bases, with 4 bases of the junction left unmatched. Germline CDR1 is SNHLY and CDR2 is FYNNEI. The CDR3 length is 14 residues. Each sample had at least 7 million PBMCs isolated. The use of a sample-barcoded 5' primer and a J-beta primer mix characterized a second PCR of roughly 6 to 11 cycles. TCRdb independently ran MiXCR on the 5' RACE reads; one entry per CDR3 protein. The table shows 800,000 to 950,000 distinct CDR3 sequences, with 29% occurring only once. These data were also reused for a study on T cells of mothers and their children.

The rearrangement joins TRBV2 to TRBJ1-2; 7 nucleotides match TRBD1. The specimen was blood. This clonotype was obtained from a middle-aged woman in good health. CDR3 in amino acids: CASSEGDRAYGYTF. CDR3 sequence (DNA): TGTGCCAGCAGTGAAGGGGACAGAGCTTATGGCTACACCTTC.